The 3 T cell receptor beta chains below come from one sample, sequenced in a study of breast tumors, draining lymph nodes, adjacent tissues. TCRdb passed the multiplex PCR reads through MiXCR, listing each CDR3 protein once. Among about 130,000 distinct CDR3 sequences listed, over 20% were seen once. Samples came from axillary lymph nodes draining the breast cancer. The sequenced material came from axillary lymph node tissue. The receptors shown here come from a female donor with breast cancer. Some clones in this sample may be carry-over from other donors' samples.

This clonotype was recorded many times. V gene TRBV4-1 combines with J gene TRBJ2-7; 8 nucleotides agree with TRBD1. The CDR3 runs to 16 residues. Trimming at V came to 3 bases and at J to 3 bases, leaving 10 bases not matched to a gene. Per the germline V gene, CDR1 is MGHRA and CDR2 is YSYEKL. The CDR3 DNA sequence: TGCGCCAGCAGCCATGAGGACAGGGCGAAACACTACGAGCAGTACTTC. It encodes CASSHEDRAKHYEQYF.

Ten or more counts support this clonotype. The genes are TRBV30 and TRBJ2-7; 12 positions agree with TRBD1. Germline trimming cut 1 base from V and 6 bases from J; bases unmatched to any gene: 4. CDR1 GTSNPN and CDR2 SVGIG come from the germline V gene (reference sequence). CDR3 length equals 14 residues. In DNA form, the CDR3 reads TGTGCCTGGAGTGGGGGACAGGGGGCGGGCGAGCAGTACTTC. Protein: CAWSGGQGAGEQYF.

This clonotype was recorded at least ten times. The CDR3 loop is CSARKAGVEFF. DNA of the CDR3: TGCAGTGCAAGAAAAGCGGGAGTGGAATTCTTC. The chain combines TRBV20-1 with TRBJ2-1, with 8 bases lining up with TRBD2. Germline V CDR1 and CDR2: DFQATT, SNEGSKA (reference sequence). V trimming: 6 bases; J trimming: 16 bases; junction bases outside the gene matches: 11. The CDR3 has 11 amino acids.